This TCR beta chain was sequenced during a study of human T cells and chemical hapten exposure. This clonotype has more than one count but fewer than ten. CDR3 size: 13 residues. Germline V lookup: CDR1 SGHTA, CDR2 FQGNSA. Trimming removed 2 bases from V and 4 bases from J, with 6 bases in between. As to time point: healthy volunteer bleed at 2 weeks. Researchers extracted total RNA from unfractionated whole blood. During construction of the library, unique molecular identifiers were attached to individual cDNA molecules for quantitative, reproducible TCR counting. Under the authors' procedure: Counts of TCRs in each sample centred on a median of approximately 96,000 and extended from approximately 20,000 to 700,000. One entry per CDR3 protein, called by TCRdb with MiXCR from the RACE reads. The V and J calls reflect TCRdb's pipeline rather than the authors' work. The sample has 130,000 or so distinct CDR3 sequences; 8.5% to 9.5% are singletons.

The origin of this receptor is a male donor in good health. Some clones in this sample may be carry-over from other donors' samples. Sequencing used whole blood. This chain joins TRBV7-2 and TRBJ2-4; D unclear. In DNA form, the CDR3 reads TGTGCCAGCAGCTTAATACGGAAAAACATTCAGTACTTC. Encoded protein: CASSLIRKNIQYF.